This T cell receptor (beta chain) was captured in a study of blood T cell repertoires in COVID-19. Per germline, CDR1 SGDLS and CDR2 YYNGEE. The CDR3 has 20 amino acids. The V and J ends lost 1 base and 0 bases, in that order; junction bases with no gene match: 16. Repertoires were generated with immunoSEQ multiplex PCR, while TCRdb's copy carries only in-frame clones and drops some. The table shows under 300,000 clones, with approximately 79% occurring only once. The material sequenced was peripheral blood. The receptor's source is a woman aged 40 to 50 with active or convalescent COVID-19. This chain uses TRBV9 with TRBJ1-3, with TRBD1 identical over 7 bases. This CDR3 is CASSVSAPSTGVYSGNTIYF. The CDR3 DNA follows: TGTGCCAGCAGCGTAAGTGCTCCCTCAACAGGGGTTTACTCTGGAAACACCATATATTTT.